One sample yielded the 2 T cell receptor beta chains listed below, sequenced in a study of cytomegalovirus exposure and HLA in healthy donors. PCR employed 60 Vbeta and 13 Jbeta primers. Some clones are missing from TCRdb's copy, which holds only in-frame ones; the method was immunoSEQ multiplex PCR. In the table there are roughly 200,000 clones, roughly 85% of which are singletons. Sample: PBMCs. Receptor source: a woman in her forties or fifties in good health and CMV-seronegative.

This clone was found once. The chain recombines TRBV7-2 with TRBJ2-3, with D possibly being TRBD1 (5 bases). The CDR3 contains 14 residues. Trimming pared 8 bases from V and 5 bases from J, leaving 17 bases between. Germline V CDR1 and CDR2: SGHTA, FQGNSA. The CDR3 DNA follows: TGTGCCAGCCGCATCAGGGTAACAGTAGATACGCAGTATTTT. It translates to CASRIRVTVDTQYF. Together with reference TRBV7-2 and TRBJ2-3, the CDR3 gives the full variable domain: GAGVSQSPSNKVTEKGKDVELRCDPISGHTALYWYRQSLGQGLEFLIYFQGNSAPDKSGLPSDRFSAERTGGSVSTLTIQRTQQEDSAVYLCASRIRVTVDTQYFGPGTRLTVL.

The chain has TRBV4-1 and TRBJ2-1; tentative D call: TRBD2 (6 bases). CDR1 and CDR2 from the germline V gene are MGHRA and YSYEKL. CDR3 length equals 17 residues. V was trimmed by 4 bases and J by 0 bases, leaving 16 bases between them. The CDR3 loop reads CASSRLSGSSSYNEQFF. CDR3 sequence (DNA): TGCGCCAGCAGCCGACTTAGCGGATCTAGCTCCTACAATGAGCAGTTCTTC.